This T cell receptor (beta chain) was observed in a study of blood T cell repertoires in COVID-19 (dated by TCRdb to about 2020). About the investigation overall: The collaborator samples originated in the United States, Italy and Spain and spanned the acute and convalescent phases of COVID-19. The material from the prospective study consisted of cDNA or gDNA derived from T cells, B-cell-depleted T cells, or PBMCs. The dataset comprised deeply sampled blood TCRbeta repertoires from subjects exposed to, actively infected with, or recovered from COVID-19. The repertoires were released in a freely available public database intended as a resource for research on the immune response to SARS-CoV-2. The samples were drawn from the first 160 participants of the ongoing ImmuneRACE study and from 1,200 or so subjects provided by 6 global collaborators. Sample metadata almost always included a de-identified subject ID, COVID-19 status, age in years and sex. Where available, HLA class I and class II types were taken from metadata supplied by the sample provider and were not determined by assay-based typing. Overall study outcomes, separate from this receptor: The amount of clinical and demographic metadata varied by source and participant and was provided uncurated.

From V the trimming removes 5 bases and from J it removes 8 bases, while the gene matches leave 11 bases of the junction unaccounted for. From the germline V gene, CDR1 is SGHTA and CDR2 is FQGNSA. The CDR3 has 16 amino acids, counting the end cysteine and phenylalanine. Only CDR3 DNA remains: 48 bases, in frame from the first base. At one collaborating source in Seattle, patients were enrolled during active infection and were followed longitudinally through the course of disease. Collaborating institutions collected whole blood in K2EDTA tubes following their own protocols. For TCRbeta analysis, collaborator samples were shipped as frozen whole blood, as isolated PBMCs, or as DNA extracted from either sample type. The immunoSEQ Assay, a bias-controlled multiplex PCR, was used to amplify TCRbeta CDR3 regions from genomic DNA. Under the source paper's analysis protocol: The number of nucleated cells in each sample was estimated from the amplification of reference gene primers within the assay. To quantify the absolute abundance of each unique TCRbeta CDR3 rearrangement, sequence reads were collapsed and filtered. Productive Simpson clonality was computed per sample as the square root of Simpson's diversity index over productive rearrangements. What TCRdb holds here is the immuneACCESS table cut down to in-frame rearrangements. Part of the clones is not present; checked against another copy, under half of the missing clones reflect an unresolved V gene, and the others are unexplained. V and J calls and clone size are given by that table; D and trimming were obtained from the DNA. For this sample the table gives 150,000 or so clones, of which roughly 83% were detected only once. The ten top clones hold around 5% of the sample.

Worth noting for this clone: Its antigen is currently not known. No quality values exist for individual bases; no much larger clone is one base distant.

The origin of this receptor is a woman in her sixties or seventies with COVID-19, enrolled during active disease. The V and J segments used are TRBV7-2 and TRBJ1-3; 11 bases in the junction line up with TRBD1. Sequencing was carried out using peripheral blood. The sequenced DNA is TGTGCCAGCAGCATCCCGGGACAGGGGGTTAGGGACACCATATATTTT. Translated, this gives CASSIPGQGVRDTIYF.